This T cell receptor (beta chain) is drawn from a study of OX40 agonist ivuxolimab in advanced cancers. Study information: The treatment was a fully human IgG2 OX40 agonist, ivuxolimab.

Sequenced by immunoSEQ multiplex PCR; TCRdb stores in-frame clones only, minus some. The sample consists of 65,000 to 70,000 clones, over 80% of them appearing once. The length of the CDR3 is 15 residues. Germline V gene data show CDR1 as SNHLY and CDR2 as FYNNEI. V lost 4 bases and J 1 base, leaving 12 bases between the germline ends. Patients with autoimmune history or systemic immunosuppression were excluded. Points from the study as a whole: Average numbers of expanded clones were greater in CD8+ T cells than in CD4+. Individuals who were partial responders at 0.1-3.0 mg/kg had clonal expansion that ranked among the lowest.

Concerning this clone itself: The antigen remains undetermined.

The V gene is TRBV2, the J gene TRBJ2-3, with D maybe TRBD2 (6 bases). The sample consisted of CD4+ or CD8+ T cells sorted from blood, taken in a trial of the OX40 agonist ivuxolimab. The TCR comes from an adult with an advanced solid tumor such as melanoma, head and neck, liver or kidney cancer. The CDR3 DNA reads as TGTGCCAGCAGTGCGGGACTCACGGGCACAGATACGCAGTATTTT. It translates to CASSAGLTGTDTQYF.